The T cell receptor (beta chain) described here comes from a study of blood T cell repertoires in COVID-19. Turning to the study itself: Spain, Italy and the United States supplied samples that represented acute and convalescent COVID-19.

Sequenced by immunoSEQ multiplex PCR; TCRdb stores in-frame clones only, minus some. The sample contains 200,000 to 300,000 clones, about 86% of which appear only once. V was clipped by 4 bases and J by 6 bases; unmatched bases: 4. The length of the CDR3 is 14 residues. CDR1 SQVTM and CDR2 ANQGSEA come from the germline V gene. The chain is built from TRBV29-1 and TRBJ2-1; 12 bases line up with TRBD2. Sequencing was carried out using peripheral blood. This receptor was taken from a man aged 55-75 years with acute or convalescent COVID-19. As DNA, the CDR3 is TGCAGCGTTGTAACTAGCGGGAGGAGCAATGAGCAGTTCTTC. Translation gives CSVVTSGRSNEQFF.